What follows are 27 T cell receptor beta chains derived from one specimen sequenced in a study of radiotherapy plus CTLA-4 blockade in lung cancer. Data came from immunoSEQ multiplex PCR; TCRdb stores just in-frame clones and leaves some out. Of 53,000 or so clones in the sample, around 88% are singletons; the top ten hold 15% to 20%. The specimen was peripheral blood, collected from a patient treated with radiotherapy plus ipilimumab. The receptor source for this set is a human donor with non-small cell lung cancer that progressed on radiotherapy plus ipilimumab. Some clones in this sample may be carry-over from other donors' samples.

This clone was found once. This rearrangement joins TRBV9 to TRBJ1-4, with 11 bases matching TRBD1. CDR1 SGDLS and CDR2 YYNGEE come from the germline V gene. V was clipped by 2 bases and J by 5 bases; unmatched bases: 5. The CDR3 sequence is 16 residues long. In DNA form, the CDR3 reads TGTGCCAGCAGCGTGGGGACAGGGGGAATGAATGAAAAACTGTTTTTT. Its protein is CASSVGTGGMNEKLFF.

The V gene is TRBV4-3, the J gene TRBJ1-1; 7 bases are a match to TRBD1. The junction had 11 bases not matched to a gene; V was cut back by 4 bases and J by 3 bases. Germline V gives CDR1 LGHNA, CDR2 YSLEER. The CDR3 has 16 amino acids. CDR3 nucleotide sequence: TGCGCCAGCAGCCGTCAGGGGGGCGGTAGGTACACTGAAGCTTTCTTT. It translates to CASSRQGGGRYTEAFF.

Comment on this clone: Its ends do not fully match the called genes, so a read error is possible. The chain is built from TRBV5-5 and TRBJ2-2; TRBD2 might be the D (5 bases). Germline V gene data show CDR1 as SGHKS and CDR2 as YYEKEE (reference sequence). The CDR3 length is 15 residues. CDR3 sequence: CASSFNAGNAGELFF. As DNA, the CDR3 is TGTGCCAGCAGCTTCAACGCCGGGAACGCCGGGGAGCTGTTTTTT.

The chain recombines TRBV30 with TRBJ2-2; perhaps TRBD2 as D (5 bases). The CDR3 extends over 14 amino acids. Germline-derived CDR1 and CDR2 are GTSNPN and SVGIG (reference sequence). V shed 4 bases and J shed 1 base, with 10 bases lying between them. CDR3 sequence: CAWNGELNTGELFF. The CDR3 DNA is TGTGCCTGGAACGGGGAACTGAACACCGGGGAGCTGTTTTTT.

The chain couples TRBV27 to TRBJ2-7, with TRBD2 matching 11 bases. CDR1 and CDR2 (germline): MNHEY, SMNVEV (reference sequence). This CDR3 contains 18 residues. The V and J ends lost 3 bases and 7 bases, in that order; junction bases with no gene match: 17. CDR3 bases: TGTGCCAGCAGTTTGTCCCCCCTGACTAGCGGGACGCTTTGGGAGCAGTACTTC. Translation gives CASSLSPLTSGTLWEQYF.

The chain is built from TRBV7-2 and TRBJ2-7; D is possibly TRBD1 (5 bases). V was trimmed by 4 bases and J by 4 bases, leaving 17 bases between them. Germline CDR1 and CDR2: SGHTA and FQGNSA. The CDR3 is 15 residues long. CDR3 DNA: TGTGCCAGCAGCTCGCAGGGTACCCTAGGGTACGAGCAGTACTTC. This sequence encodes CASSSQGTLGYEQYF.

This chain uses TRBV6-4 with TRBJ2-1, with 12 bases fitting TRBD2. The CDR3 is made up of 15 amino acids. Losses at the gene ends were 6 bases for V and 9 bases for J; bases not matched to a gene: 9. Per germline, CDR1 MRHNA and CDR2 SNTAGT. CDR3: CASRRTSGDQGEQFF. DNA of the CDR3: TGTGCCAGCAGGAGGACTAGCGGGGATCAGGGTGAGCAGTTCTTC.

The V call is TRBV28, the J call TRBJ2-1; 9 bases agree with TRBD2. This CDR3 is 15 amino acids long. The V gene end was trimmed by 5 bases and the J gene end by 4 bases; junction bases not matched to a gene: 6. Germline assignment: CDR1 MDHEN and CDR2 SYDVKM. The CDR3 here is CASSPPSGNYNEQFF. CDR3 DNA: TGTGCCAGCAGTCCCCCTAGCGGGAATTACAATGAGCAGTTCTTC. Full variable domain (missing parts from reference TRBV28 and TRBJ2-1): DVKVTQSSRYLVKRTGEKVFLECVQDMDHENMFWYRQDPGLGLRLIYFSYDVKMKEKGDIPEGYSVSREKKERFSLILESASTNQTSMYLCASSPPSGNYNEQFFGPGTRLTVL.

The chain is built from TRBV5-1 and TRBJ2-3; D might be TRBD2 (5 bases). The CDR3 has 15 amino acids. V lost 1 base and J lost 0, with 9 bases in between. CDR1 and CDR2 from the germline V gene are SGHRS and YFSETQ. This CDR3 is CASSLRRGSTDTQYF. CDR3 nucleotides: TGCGCCAGCAGCTTGCGTCGAGGGAGCACAGATACGCAGTATTTT.

J is TRBJ2-2 and V is TRBV7-2; the match to TRBD1 covers 7 bases. The germline V gene encodes CDR1 SGHTA and CDR2 FQGNSA. The CDR3 loop spans 15 amino acids. Unmatched junction bases numbered 7, after V lost 4 bases and J lost 5 bases. CDR3: CASSSRQGGTGELFF. The CDR3 DNA sequence: TGTGCCAGCAGCTCCCGACAGGGTGGTACCGGGGAGCTGTTTTTT.

J is TRBJ1-1 and V is TRBV6-5; maybe TRBD1 (6 bases). Trimming left V 6 bases short and J 2 bases short, with 10 bases between. CDR1 is MNHEY, CDR2 SVGAGI, per germline. The CDR3 totals 13 residues. The CDR3, as DNA: TGTGCCAGCAGACAGGGATTCAACACTGAAGCTTTCTTT. It specifies CASRQGFNTEAFF.

The gene calls are TRBV27 and TRBJ2-1, with TRBD2 matching over 8 bases. Trimming cost V 3 bases and J 6 bases; bases outside gene matches: 4. The CDR3 has 14 amino acids. Per the germline V gene, CDR1 is MNHEY and CDR2 is SMNVEV (reference sequence). The CDR3 DNA reads as TGTGCCAGCAGTTTGTCCGGGGGGGCCAATGAGCAGTTCTTC. Amino acid sequence: CASSLSGGANEQFF.

The chain couples TRBV6-5 to TRBJ2-1; D is possibly TRBD2 (6 bases). The CDR3 runs 13 residues. The ends were cut back, 8 bases at V and 4 bases at J, with 12 bases in the middle. Looked up from germline, CDR1 is MNHEY and CDR2 is SVGAGI. CDR3 coding DNA: TGTGCCAGCGGGCCTAGCGAGTACAATGAGCAGTTCTTC. It translates to CASGPSEYNEQFF.

This chain connects TRBV28 to TRBJ1-5; 8 nucleotides align to TRBD1. Trimming took 8 bases from V and 1 from J; bases not matched to a gene: 10. Germline V CDR1 and CDR2: MDHEN, SYDVKM. The CDR3 is 16 residues long. CDR3: CASLWRTGMSNQPQHF. CDR3 nucleotides: TGTGCCAGCTTATGGAGGACAGGGATGAGCAATCAGCCCCAGCATTTT.

The chain employs TRBV29-1 and TRBJ2-2; 9 bases map to TRBD2. The length of the CDR3 is 15 residues. Germline loops: CDR1 SQVTM, CDR2 ANQGSEA. Unmatched junction bases numbered 7, after V lost 7 bases and J lost 1 base. In DNA, the CDR3 is TGCAGCGCTCGACTAGCGGCTAAGAACACCGGGGAGCTGTTTTTT. Protein product: CSARLAAKNTGELFF.

V is TRBV18 and J is TRBJ2-4; D perhaps matches TRBD1 (7 bases). Germline V gene sequence: CDR1 KGHSH, CDR2 LQKENI. The CDR3 is made up of 15 amino acids. V lost 2 bases and J lost 8, with 16 bases in between. The CDR3 is CASSPAGQTIDIQYF. The CDR3 DNA reads TGTGCCAGCTCACCAGCGGGACAGACTATTGACATTCAGTACTTC.

The rearrangement joins TRBV7-2 to TRBJ2-1; 11 bases are shared with TRBD2. Germline V gives CDR1 SGHTA, CDR2 FQGNSA. The CDR3 is 16 residues long. V shed 5 bases, J shed 4 bases, and the junction held 7 bases outside the gene matches. Written as DNA, the CDR3 is TGTGCCAGCAGCCCGACTAGCGGGACTTCATACAATGAGCAGTTCTTC. It encodes CASSPTSGTSYNEQFF.

The chain uses TRBV5-4 and TRBJ2-3, with a possible D match to TRBD2 (7 bases). This CDR3 has 17 residues. Germline V gene lookup returns CDR1 SGHNT and CDR2 YYREEE (reference sequence). The V and J ends lost 4 bases and 6 bases respectively, with 24 bases between them. In DNA form, the CDR3 reads TGTGCCAGCAGCGCAAGAGAGGGGGGAGGGGGTGCGGATACGCAGTATTTT. Its translation is CASSAREGGGGADTQYF.

The J gene is TRBJ2-7, the V gene TRBV9, with D maybe TRBD1 (5 bases). V lost 0 bases and J 5 bases, leaving 15 bases between the germline ends. Germline-derived CDR1 and CDR2 are SGDLS and YYNGEE. The CDR3 is 15 residues long. In DNA, the CDR3 is TGTGCCAGCAGCGTAGGTGGGGCCTACGAAAACGAGCAGTACTTC. It encodes CASSVGGAYENEQYF.

The chain has TRBV9 and TRBJ2-1; 7 bases agree with TRBD1. The CDR3 contains 13 residues. Germline CDR1 is SGDLS and CDR2 is YYNGEE. Trimming took 4 bases from V and 6 from J; bases not matched to a gene: 4. The CDR3 here is CASSLQGINEQFF. The CDR3 DNA sequence: TGTGCCAGCAGCTTACAGGGGATCAATGAGCAGTTCTTC.

This chain links TRBV18 with TRBJ1-1; weak D call: TRBD1 (5 bases). The germline V and J ends were trimmed by 5 bases and 1 base, with 11 bases remaining between them. The CDR3 is made up of 14 amino acids. Germline CDR1 and CDR2: KGHSH and LQKENI. CDR3 coding DNA: TGTGCCAGCTCAGAAAACGGACAGAACACTGAAGCTTTCTTT. Translated, it gives CASSENGQNTEAFF. Together with reference TRBV18 and TRBJ1-1, the CDR3 gives the full variable domain: NAGVMQNPRHLVRRRGQEARLRCSPMKGHSHVYWYRQLPEEGLKFMVYLQKENIIDESGMPKERFSAEFPKEGPSILRIQQVVRGDSAAYFCASSENGQNTEAFFGQGTRLTVV.

The chain uses TRBV11-2 and TRBJ1-1; 7 bases are a match to TRBD1. The CDR3 covers 14 residues. V shed 5 bases, J shed 0 bases, and the junction held 3 bases outside the gene matches. Germline assignment: CDR1 SGHAT and CDR2 FQNNGV. CDR3 amino acids: CASSRGQLNTEAFF. CDR3 coding DNA: TGTGCCAGCAGCAGGGGACAGTTGAACACTGAAGCTTTCTTT. Variable domain in full (rest from reference TRBV11-2 and TRBJ1-1): EAGVAQSPRYKIIEKRQSVAFWCNPISGHATLYWYQQILGQGPKLLIQFQNNGVVDDSQLPKDRFSAERLKGVDSTLKIQPAKLEDSAVYLCASSRGQLNTEAFFGQGTRLTVV.

This clone was detected only a few times. The CDR3 coding sequence is TGTGCCAGCAGTGACGGACAGGGTGGGGCCAACGTCCTGACTTTC. The encoded protein is CASSDGQGGANVLTF. The chain carries TRBV6-4 and TRBJ2-6; 8 bases align to TRBD1. The germline V gene encodes CDR1 MRHNA and CDR2 SNTAGT. V gave up 2 bases and J gave up 3 bases; unmatched junction bases: 0. The length of the CDR3 is 15 residues.

The chain uses TRBV4-2 and TRBJ2-7; the match to TRBD1 covers 9 bases. The CDR3 runs 16 residues. The germline gives CDR1 LGHNA, CDR2 YNFKEQ. Unmatched junction bases numbered 9, after V lost 2 bases and J lost 4 bases. The DNA of the CDR3 is TGTGCCAGCAGCCAACCCGGGACAGGGTCTGAGTACGAGCAGTACTTC. Protein product: CASSQPGTGSEYEQYF.

The chain couples TRBV6-4 to TRBJ2-1, with 7 bases fitting TRBD2. The CDR3 covers 16 residues. V was pared by 4 bases and J by 0 bases, with 6 bases of the junction left unmatched. The germline gives CDR1 MRHNA, CDR2 SNTAGT. CDR3 loop: CASSGSSGSSYNEQFF. The DNA of the CDR3 is TGTGCCAGCAGTGGATCTAGCGGCAGCTCCTACAATGAGCAGTTCTTC.

The chain uses TRBV6-1 and TRBJ1-6; D ambiguous. Per germline, CDR1 MNHNS and CDR2 SASEGT. The CDR3 loop spans 15 amino acids. V lost 9 bases, J lost 9 bases, and 21 bases lay in between. As DNA, the CDR3 is TGTGCCAGTCGGACCCGGACCGGGAATAGTTCACCCCTCCACTTT. Its protein is CASRTRTGNSSPLHF.

The gene calls are TRBV6-5 and TRBJ1-1; D is possibly TRBD1 (5 bases). Trimming left V 9 bases short and J 4 bases short, with 18 bases between. The CDR3 is 14 amino acids. The germline gives CDR1 MNHEY, CDR2 SVGAGI. The CDR3 spells CASLLGGSGTEAFF. CDR3 nucleotides: TGTGCCAGTCTACTTGGGGGGAGCGGCACTGAAGCTTTCTTT.